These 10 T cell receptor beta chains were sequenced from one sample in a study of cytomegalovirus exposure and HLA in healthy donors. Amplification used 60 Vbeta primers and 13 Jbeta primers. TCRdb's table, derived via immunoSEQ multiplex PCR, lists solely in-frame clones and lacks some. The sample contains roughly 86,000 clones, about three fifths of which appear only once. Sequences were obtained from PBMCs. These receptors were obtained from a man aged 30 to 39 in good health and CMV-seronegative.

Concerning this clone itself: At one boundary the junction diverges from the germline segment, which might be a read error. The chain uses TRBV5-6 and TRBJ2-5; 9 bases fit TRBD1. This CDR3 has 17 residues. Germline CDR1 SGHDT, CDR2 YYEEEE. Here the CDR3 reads CASGLEVGTGLQETQYF. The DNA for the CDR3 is TGTGCCAGCGGCTTGGAAGTCGGGACAGGGCTCCAAGAGACCCAGTACTTC.

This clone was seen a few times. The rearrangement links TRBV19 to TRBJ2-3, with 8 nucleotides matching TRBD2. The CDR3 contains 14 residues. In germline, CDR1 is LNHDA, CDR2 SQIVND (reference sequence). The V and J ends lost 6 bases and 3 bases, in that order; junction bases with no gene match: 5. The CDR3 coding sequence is TGTGCCAGTAGATCGGGGGGGAAAACAGATACGCAGTATTTT. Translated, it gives CASRSGGKTDTQYF.

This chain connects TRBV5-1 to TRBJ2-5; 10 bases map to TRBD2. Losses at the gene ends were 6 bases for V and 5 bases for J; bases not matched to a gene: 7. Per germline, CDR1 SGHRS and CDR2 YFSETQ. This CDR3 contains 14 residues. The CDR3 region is CASKRTSGGETQYF. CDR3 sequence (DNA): TGCGCCAGCAAAAGGACTAGCGGTGGGGAGACCCAGTACTTC.

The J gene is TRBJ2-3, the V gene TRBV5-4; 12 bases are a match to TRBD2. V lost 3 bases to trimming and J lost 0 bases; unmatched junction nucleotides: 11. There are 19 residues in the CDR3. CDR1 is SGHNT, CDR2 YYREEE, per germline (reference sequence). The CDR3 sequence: CASSYPTSGRPLSTDTQYF. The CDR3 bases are TGTGCCAGCAGCTACCCGACTAGCGGGAGACCTCTTAGCACAGATACGCAGTATTTT.

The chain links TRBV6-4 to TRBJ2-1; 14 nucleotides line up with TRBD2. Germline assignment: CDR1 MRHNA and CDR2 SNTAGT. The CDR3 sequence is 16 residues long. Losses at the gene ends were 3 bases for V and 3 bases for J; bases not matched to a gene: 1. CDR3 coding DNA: TGTGCCAGCAGTGAGACTAGCGGGGGGGGCTACAATGAGCAGTTCTTC. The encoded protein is CASSETSGGGYNEQFF.

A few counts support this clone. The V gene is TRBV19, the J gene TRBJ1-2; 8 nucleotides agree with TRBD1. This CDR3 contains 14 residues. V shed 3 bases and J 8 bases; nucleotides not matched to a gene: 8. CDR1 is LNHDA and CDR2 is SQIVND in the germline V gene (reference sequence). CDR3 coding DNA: TGTGCCAGTAGTATCGGACAGGGAGTAAGGGGCTACACCTTC. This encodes CASSIGQGVRGYTF.

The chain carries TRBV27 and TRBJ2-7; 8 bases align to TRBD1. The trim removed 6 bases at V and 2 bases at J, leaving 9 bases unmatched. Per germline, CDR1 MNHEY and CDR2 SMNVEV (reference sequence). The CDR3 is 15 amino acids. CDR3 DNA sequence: TGTGCCAGCAGAGTGACAGGGGATATGACCTACGAGCAGTACTTC. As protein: CASRVTGDMTYEQYF.

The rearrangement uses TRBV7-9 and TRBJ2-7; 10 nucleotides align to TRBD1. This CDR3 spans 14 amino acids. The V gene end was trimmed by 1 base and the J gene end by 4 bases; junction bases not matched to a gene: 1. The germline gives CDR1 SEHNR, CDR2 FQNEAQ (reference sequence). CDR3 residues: CASSLGGQGYEQYF. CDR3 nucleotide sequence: TGTGCCAGCAGCTTAGGGGGACAGGGGTACGAGCAGTACTTC.

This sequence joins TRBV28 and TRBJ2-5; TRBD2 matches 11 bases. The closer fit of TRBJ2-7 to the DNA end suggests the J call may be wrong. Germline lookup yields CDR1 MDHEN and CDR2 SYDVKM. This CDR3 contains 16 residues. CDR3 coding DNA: TGTGCCAGCAGTCTCCCCCGGACTAGCGGGTCCTACGAGCAGTACTTC. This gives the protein CASSLPRTSGSYEQYF.

The CDR3 region is CASNRGSFQETQYF. The CDR3 nucleotides are TGTGCCAGCAACAGGGGGAGCTTCCAAGAGACCCAGTACTTC. The rearrangement uses TRBV6-1 and TRBJ2-5, with 8 bases that match TRBD1. The CDR3 runs 14 residues. The V segment lost 7 bases and the J segment 1 base; nucleotides outside the gene matches: 5. CDR1 and CDR2 (germline): MNHNS, SASEGT.